The present TCR beta chain was sequenced within a study of radiation and T cells in renal cell carcinoma. Concerning this clone: Antigen specificity is unknown.

Findings and limits, study-wide: In blood, top tumor clones expanded by 2 weeks, shrinking by 4.

The table came from immunoSEQ multiplex PCR; TCRdb's copy has only in-frame clones and leaves some out. The sample shows around 100,000 clones, 84% of them seen only once. Stated time point: blood 4 weeks post-SBRT, at nephrectomy. Treatment denoted: 15 Gy SBRT to primary tumor, nephrectomy 4 weeks later. Nephrectomy followed 15 Gy stereotactic body radiation by 4 weeks. After SBRT, blood was collected at 2 and 4 weeks, plus baseline. CDR3 length: 11 amino acids. Germline assignment: CDR1 SNHLY and CDR2 FYNNEI. The sample in question was blood, obtained from a patient whose treatment included radiotherapy and nephrectomy. The chain combines TRBV2 with TRBJ2-5, with D uncertain. The J call could be wrong; TRBJ2-7 is a better fit for the DNA end. The TCR comes from a man aged 55 to 69 with renal cell carcinoma. Here the CDR3 DNA reads TGTGCCAGCAGTGAAACCTACGAGCAGTACTTC. This translates into CASSETYEQYF.